This is a list of T cell receptor beta chains from one sample in a study of blood T cell repertoires in COVID-19. The protocol was immunoSEQ multiplex PCR, while the TCRdb copy is restricted to in-frame clones and leaves out a portion. The sample has 120,000 to 150,000 clones, about 91% seen once. Sequencing was done on a sample of peripheral blood. The receptors come from a woman between 50 and 59 years old with acute or convalescent COVID-19. The CDR3 runs from the conserved cysteine through the conserved F or W. The D gene is left open where the match is weak. Clone sizes are given selectively: once, few, many, or a class where the clone is expanded.

TGTGCCAGCAGCTTAGGCGCCCGAGGAGCGGGAGGCTACAATGAGCAGTTCTTC,CASSLGARGAGGYNEQFF,TRBD2,18,TRBV7-3,TRBJ2-1,-
TGTGCCAGCAGCCAATCATCCGGGGAGCTGTTTTTT,CASSQSSGELFF,-,12,TRBV14,TRBJ2-2,many
TGTGCCAGCCTTTCCGGACTGGGTGAACTCTATGGCTACACCTTC,CASLSGLGELYGYTF,-,15,TRBV28,TRBJ1-2,-
TGTGCCATCAGTGAGTCTTGGGGGGACACTGAAGCTTTCTTT,CAISESWGDTEAFF,-,14,TRBV10-3,TRBJ1-1,-
TGTGCCAGCAGTCGAGCCCGGACAGGGGGCGAAGAGACCCAGTACTTC,CASSRARTGGEETQYF,TRBD1,16,TRBV6-6,TRBJ2-5,-
TGTGCCTTTAGAAGGGACAGTGGGAACACTGAAGCTTTCTTT,CAFRRDSGNTEAFF,TRBD1,14,TRBV30,TRBJ1-1,-
TGTGCCAGCAGTTACTCGGACAGCCGCACAGATACGCAGTATTTT,CASSYSDSRTDTQYF,-,15,TRBV6-5,TRBJ2-3,-
TGTGCTAGTGGTTTCGGGATGAACACTGAAGCTTTCTTT,CASGFGMNTEAFF,-,13,TRBV12-5,TRBJ1-1,-
TGTGCCAGCAGGGAGATGAGGGGGGGTTACAATGAGCAGTTCTTC,CASREMRGGYNEQFF,-,15,TRBV6-5,TRBJ2-1,-
TGTGCCAGCAGTGTATCACAGGGATATGAGCAGTTCTTC,CASSVSQGYEQFF,-,13,TRBV6-4,TRBJ2-1,-
TGTGCCAGCAGTAGGACAGCTAACTATGGCTACACCTTC,CASSRTANYGYTF,-,13,TRBV12-3/TRBV12-4,TRBJ1-2,few
TGTGCCACCAGTGCCCGGGGACAGGGTCACCACGAGCAGTACTTC,CATSARGQGHHEQYF,TRBD1,15,TRBV24-1,TRBJ2-7,-
TGTGCCAGCAGCCCCGAACTAGCGGGAATCTACAATGAGCAGTTCTTC,CASSPELAGIYNEQFF,TRBD2,16,TRBV7-2,TRBJ2-1,-
TGTGCCAGCAGCTTAGGCGAGACTAGCGGGTGGAGCTCCTACAATGAGCAGTTCTTC,CASSLGETSGWSSYNEQFF,TRBD2,19,TRBV11-2,TRBJ2-1,-
TGCGCCAGCAGCTCCCGACAGGGCCCTAACACAGATACGCAGTATTTT,CASSSRQGPNTDTQYF,TRBD1,16,TRBV5-1,TRBJ2-3,-
TGTGCCACAGTACAGGGGACTGGAAACACCATATATTTT,CATVQGTGNTIYF,TRBD1,13,TRBV6-5,TRBJ1-3,-
TGCGCCAGCAGTCCGCTGATAGCGGGGGGGCCCACAGATACGCAGTATTTT,CASSPLIAGGPTDTQYF,TRBD2,17,TRBV5-1,TRBJ2-3,once
TGTGCCAGCAGTTTATCGCGAACTGGAAACACCATATATTTT,CASSLSRTGNTIYF,-,14,TRBV27,TRBJ1-3,-
TGTGCCAGCAGCCAAGATCGTAACGGGAGCGGGGAACGGTACGAGCAGTACTTC,CASSQDRNGSGERYEQYF,TRBD2,18,TRBV3-1/TRBV3-2,TRBJ2-7,-
TGCGCCAGCAGTGAGTCGACAGCGGGTATCTATGGCTACACCTTC,CASSESTAGIYGYTF,-,15,TRBV10-1,TRBJ1-2,-
TGTGCCAGTAGTACGCGGGGGGATACGCAGTATTTT,CASSTRGDTQYF,TRBD2,12,TRBV19,TRBJ2-3,once
TGTGCCAGCAGCTTAGCCGGGACAGGGGTCTCACCCCTCCACTTT,CASSLAGTGVSPLHF,TRBD1,15,TRBV7-2,TRBJ1-6,-
TGTGCCAGCAGGCCCGAGGGGGCGGGCGGTGGCTACACCTTC,CASRPEGAGGGYTF,TRBD1,14,TRBV6-5,TRBJ1-2,-
TGTGCCAGCAGTTTATTCGGACAGGGGGCGCGAGGCTACACCTTC,CASSLFGQGARGYTF,TRBD1,15,TRBV28,TRBJ1-2,-
TGTGCCAGTGTCTCCGCGACTGCCCCTGGAAACACCATATATTTT,CASVSATAPGNTIYF,-,15,TRBV25-1,TRBJ1-3,-
TGTGCCTGGAGTGGAGACAGGGGGGCTCAGCCCCAGCATTTT,CAWSGDRGAQPQHF,TRBD1,14,TRBV30,TRBJ1-5,-
TGTGCCAGCAGCTTAACGGACAGGGGTGGTGGAAACACCATATATTTT,CASSLTDRGGGNTIYF,TRBD1,16,TRBV7-9,TRBJ1-3,-
TGTGCCACCAGCAGAGATTACGGAGGGAAAGTTTCACCCCTCCACTTT,CATSRDYGGKVSPLHF,-,16,TRBV15,TRBJ1-6,-
TGCGCCAGCCGGGACAGGGGCAATGAGCAGTTCTTC,CASRDRGNEQFF,TRBD1,12,TRBV5-1,TRBJ2-1,-
TGCGCCAGCAGCTTGGTGGCAGGCGATGATGGCTACACCTTC,CASSLVAGDDGYTF,-,14,TRBV5-1,TRBJ1-2,-